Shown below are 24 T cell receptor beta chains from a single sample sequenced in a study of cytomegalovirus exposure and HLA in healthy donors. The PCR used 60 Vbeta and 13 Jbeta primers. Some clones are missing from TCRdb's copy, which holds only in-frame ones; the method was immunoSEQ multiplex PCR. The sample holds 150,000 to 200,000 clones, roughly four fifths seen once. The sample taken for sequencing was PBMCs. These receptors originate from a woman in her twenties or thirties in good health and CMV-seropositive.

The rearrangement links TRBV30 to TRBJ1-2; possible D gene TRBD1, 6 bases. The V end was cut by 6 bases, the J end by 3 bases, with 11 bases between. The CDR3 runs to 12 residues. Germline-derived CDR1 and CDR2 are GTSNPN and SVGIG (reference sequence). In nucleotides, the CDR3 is TGTGCCTGCCAGGACAGATACTATGGCTACACCTTC. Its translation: CACQDRYYGYTF. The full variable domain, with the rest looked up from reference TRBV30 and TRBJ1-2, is SQTIHQWPATLVQPVGSPLSLECTVEGTSNPNLYWYRQAAGRGLQLLFYSVGIGQISSEVPQNLSASRPQDRQFILSSKKLLLSDSGFYLCACQDRYYGYTFGSGTRLTVV.

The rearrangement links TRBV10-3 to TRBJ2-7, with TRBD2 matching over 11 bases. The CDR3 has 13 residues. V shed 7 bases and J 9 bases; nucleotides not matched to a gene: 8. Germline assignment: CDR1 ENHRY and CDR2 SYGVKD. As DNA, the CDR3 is TGTGCCATCACGAGTAGCGGGGGGGAGTCGCAGTACTTC. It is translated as CAITSSGGESQYF.

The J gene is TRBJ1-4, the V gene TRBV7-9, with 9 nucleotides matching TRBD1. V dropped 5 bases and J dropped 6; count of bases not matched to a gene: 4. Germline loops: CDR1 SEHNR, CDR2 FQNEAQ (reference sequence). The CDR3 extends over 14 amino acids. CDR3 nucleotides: TGTGCCAGCAGCAATGGACAGGGGTATGAAAAACTGTTTTTT. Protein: CASSNGQGYEKLFF.

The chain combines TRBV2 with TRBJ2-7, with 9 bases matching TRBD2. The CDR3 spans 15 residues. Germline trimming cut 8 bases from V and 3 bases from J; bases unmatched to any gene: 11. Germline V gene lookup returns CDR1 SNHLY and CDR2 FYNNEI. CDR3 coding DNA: TGTGCCAGCGAGTTTAAGCGGGGGGCCCTCTACGAGCAGTACTTC. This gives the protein CASEFKRGALYEQYF. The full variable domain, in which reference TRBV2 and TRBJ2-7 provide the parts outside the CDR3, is EPEVTQTPSHQVTQMGQEVILRCVPISNHLYFYWYRQILGQKVEFLVSFYNNEISEKSEIFDDQFSVERPDGSNFTLKIRSTKLEDSAMYFCASEFKRGALYEQYFGPGTRLTVT.

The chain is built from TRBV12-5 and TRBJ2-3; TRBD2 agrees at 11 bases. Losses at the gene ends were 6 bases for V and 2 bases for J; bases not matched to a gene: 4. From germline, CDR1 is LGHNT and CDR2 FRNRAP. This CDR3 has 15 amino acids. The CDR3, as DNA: TGTGCTAGTGGCCGTAGCGGGGGGGACACAGATACGCAGTATTTT. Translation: CASGRSGGDTDTQYF.

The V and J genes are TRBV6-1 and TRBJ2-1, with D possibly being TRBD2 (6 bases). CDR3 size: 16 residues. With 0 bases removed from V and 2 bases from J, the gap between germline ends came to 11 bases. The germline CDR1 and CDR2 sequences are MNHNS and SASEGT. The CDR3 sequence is CASSEAWGDPYNEQFF. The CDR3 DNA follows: TGTGCCAGCAGTGAAGCATGGGGGGACCCCTACAATGAGCAGTTCTTC.

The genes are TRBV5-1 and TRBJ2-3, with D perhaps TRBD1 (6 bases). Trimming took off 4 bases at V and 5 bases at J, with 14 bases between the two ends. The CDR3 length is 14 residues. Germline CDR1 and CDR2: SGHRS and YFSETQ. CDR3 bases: TGCGCCAGCAGCCAACAGTCAGGGGAAGATACGCAGTATTTT. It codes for CASSQQSGEDTQYF.

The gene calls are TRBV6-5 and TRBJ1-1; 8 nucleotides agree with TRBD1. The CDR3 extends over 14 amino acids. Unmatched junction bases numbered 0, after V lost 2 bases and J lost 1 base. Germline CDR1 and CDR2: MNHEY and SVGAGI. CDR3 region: CASSYGTGNTEAFF. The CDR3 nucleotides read TGTGCCAGCAGTTACGGGACAGGGAACACTGAAGCTTTCTTT.

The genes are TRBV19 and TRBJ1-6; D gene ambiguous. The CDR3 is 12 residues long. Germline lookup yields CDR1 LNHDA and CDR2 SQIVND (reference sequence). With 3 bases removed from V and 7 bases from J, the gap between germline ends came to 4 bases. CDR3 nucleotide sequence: TGTGCCAGTAGTATCTCCAATTCACCCCTCCACTTT. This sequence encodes CASSISNSPLHF.

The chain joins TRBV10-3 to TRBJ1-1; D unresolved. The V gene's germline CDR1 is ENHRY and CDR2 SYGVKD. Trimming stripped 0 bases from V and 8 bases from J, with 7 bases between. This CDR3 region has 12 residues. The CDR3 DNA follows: TGTGCCATCAGTGAGTCAGTGCTAGAAGCTTTCTTT. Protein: CAISESVLEAFF.

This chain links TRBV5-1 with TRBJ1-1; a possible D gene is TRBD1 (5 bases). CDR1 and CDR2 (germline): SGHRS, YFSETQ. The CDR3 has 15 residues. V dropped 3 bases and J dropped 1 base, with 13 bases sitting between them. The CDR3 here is CASSWIGTGNTEAFF. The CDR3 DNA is TGCGCCAGCAGCTGGATAGGTACAGGGAACACTGAAGCTTTCTTT.

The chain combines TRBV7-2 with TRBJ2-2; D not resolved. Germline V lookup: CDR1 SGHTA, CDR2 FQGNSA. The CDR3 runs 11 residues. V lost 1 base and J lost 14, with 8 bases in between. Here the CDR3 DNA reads TGTGCCAGCAGCTTAGGTACCAGACTGTTTTTT. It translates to CASSLGTRLFF.

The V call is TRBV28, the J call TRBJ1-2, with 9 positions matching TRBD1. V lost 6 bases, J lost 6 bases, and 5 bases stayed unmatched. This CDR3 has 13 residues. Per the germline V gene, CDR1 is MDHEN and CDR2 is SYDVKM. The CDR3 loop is CASRSQGAHGYTF. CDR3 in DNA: TGTGCCAGCAGATCACAGGGGGCGCATGGCTACACCTTC.

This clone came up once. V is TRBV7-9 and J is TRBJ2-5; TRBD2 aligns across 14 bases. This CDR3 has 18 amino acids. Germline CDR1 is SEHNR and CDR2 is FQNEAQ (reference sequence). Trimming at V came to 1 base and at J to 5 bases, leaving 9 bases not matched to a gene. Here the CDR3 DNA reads TGTGCCAGCAGCTTAGAACTGACTAGCGGGGGGGCAGAGGAGACCCAGTACTTC. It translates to CASSLELTSGGAEETQYF.

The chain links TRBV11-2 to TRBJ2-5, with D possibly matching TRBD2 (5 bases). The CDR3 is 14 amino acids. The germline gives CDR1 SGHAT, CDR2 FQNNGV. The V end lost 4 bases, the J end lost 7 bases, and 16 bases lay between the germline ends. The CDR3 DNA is TGTGCCAGCAGCTACTCTAGCCCGGCCAGGACCCAGTACTTC. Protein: CASSYSSPARTQYF.

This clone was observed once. CDR3 loop: CASSFRQIAKNIQYF. CDR3 nucleotides: TGTGCCAGCAGCTTCCGTCAGATAGCCAAAAACATTCAGTACTTC. The chain links TRBV7-2 to TRBJ2-4; D not certain. The CDR3 has 15 amino acids. V dropped 3 bases and J dropped 0 bases, with 9 bases sitting between them. Germline loops: CDR1 SGHTA, CDR2 FQGNSA.

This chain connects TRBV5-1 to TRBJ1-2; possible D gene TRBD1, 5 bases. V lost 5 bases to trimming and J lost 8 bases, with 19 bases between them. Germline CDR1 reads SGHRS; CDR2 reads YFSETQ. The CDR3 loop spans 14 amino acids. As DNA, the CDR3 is TGCGCCAGCAGTGACGCAGGGCTAGTAGGGGGCTACACCTTC. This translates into CASSDAGLVGGYTF.

The chain's CDR3 is CASSSIGLRYSPLHF. CDR3 bases: TGTGCCAGCAGTTCAATCGGGTTACGCTATTCACCCCTCCACTTT. J is TRBJ1-6 and V is TRBV5-6; D is ambiguous. V was cut by 5 bases and J by 8 bases, with 17 bases left in between. Per germline, CDR1 SGHDT and CDR2 YYEEEE. CDR3 length equals 15 residues.

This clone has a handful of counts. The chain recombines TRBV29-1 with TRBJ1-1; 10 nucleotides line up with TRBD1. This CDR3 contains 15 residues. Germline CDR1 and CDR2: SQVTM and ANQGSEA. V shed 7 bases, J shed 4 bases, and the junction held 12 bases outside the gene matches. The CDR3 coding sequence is TGCAGCGCCCCGGGACAGGGGACATGGGGCACTGAAGCTTTCTTT. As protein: CSAPGQGTWGTEAFF. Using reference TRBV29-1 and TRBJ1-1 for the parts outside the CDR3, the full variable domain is SAVISQKPSRDICQRGTSLTIQCQVDSQVTMMFWYRQQPGQSLTLIATANQGSEATYESGFVIDKFPISRPNLTFSTLTVSNMSPEDSSIYLCSAPGQGTWGTEAFFGQGTRLTVV.

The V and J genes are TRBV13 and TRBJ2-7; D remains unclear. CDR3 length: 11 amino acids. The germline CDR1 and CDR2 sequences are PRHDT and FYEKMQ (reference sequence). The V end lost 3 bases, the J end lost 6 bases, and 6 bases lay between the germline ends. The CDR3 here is CASSFGGEQYF. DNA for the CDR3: TGTGCCAGCAGCTTCGGTGGCGAGCAGTACTTC.

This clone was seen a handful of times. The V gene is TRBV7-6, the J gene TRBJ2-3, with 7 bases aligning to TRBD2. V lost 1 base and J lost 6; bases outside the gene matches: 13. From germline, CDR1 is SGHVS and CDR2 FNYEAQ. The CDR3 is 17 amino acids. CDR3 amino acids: CASSLGTSGVGADTQYF. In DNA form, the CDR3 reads TGTGCCAGCAGCTTAGGGACGAGCGGGGTCGGGGCCGATACGCAGTATTTT.

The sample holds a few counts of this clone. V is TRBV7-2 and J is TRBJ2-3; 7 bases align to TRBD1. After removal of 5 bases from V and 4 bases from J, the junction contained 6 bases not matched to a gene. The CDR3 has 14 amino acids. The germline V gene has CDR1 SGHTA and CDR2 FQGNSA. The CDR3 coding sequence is TGTGCCAGCAGCCTGAACAGGGGTGCAGATACGCAGTATTTT. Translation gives CASSLNRGADTQYF.

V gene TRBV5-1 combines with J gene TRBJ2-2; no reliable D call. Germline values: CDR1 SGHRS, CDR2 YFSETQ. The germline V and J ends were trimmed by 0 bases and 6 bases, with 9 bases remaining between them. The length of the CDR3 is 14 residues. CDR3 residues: CASSLAGFSGELFF. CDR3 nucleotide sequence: TGCGCCAGCAGCTTGGCCGGGTTCTCCGGGGAGCTGTTTTTT.

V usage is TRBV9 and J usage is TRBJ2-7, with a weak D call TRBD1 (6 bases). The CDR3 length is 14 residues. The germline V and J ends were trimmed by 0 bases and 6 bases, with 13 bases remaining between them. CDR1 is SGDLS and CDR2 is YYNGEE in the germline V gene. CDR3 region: CASSVATGPTEQYF. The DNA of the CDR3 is TGTGCCAGCAGCGTAGCCACAGGGCCTACCGAGCAGTACTTC.